This passage covers 26 T cell receptor beta chains from one sample sequenced in a study of blood T cell repertoires in COVID-19. Profiling relied on immunoSEQ multiplex PCR, and the TCRdb table lists in-frame clones only, not all of them. The table includes about 160,000 clones, about 83% detected once. The sequencing sample was made of peripheral blood. All receptors come from a woman in her seventies with COVID-19, enrolled during active disease.

Here the CDR3 DNA reads TGTGCCAGCAGCGTAGCGACAGCCGCTTACAATGAGCAGTTCTTC. Its translation is CASSVATAAYNEQFF. This sequence joins TRBV9 and TRBJ2-1, with D possibly matching TRBD1 (5 bases). Germline assignment: CDR1 SGDLS and CDR2 YYNGEE. This CDR3 contains 15 residues. The ends were cut back, 0 bases at V and 4 bases at J, with 11 bases in the middle.

In its sample, this clone was seen a few times. J is TRBJ1-5 and V is TRBV28, with D perhaps matching TRBD1 (6 bases). V lost 3 bases and J 7 bases, leaving 19 bases between the germline ends. Germline loops: CDR1 MDHEN, CDR2 SYDVKM. The CDR3 contains 16 residues. The CDR3 loop is CASSFPRVGARQPQHF. The CDR3 nucleotides read TGTGCCAGCAGTTTCCCCCGGGTGGGGGCGAGGCAGCCCCAGCATTTT.

The rearrangement links TRBV3-1 (or the pseudogene TRBV3-2) to TRBJ2-7; maybe TRBD2 (5 bases). Germline V gene data show CDR1 as LGHDT and CDR2 as YNNKEL (reference sequence). The CDR3 sequence is 14 residues long. Deletions cut 4 bases from V and 4 bases from J, with 14 bases between. DNA of the CDR3: TGTGCCAGCAGCCCGGCCCGGGGTCATTACGAGCAGTACTTC. Translation: CASSPARGHYEQYF.

The gene calls are TRBV2 and TRBJ1-3; D is undetermined. Germline lookup yields CDR1 SNHLY and CDR2 FYNNEI. This CDR3 region has 15 residues. The V end was cut by 6 bases, the J end by 0 bases, with 12 bases between. For the CDR3, the DNA is TGTGCCAGCAGCTTTGACATCTTCTCTGGAAACACCATATATTTT. It encodes CASSFDIFSGNTIYF.

This sequence joins TRBV7-6 and TRBJ1-1; weak D call: TRBD1 (5 bases). The CDR3 runs to 13 residues. V dropped 5 bases and J dropped 0 bases, with 7 bases sitting between them. The germline V gene encodes CDR1 SGHVS and CDR2 FNYEAQ. CDR3 protein: CASSVQVNTEAFF. The CDR3 DNA reads TGTGCCAGCAGCGTACAGGTGAACACTGAAGCTTTCTTT.

With regard to this clone: An end of the junction differs from the germline gene, which may be a read error. This rearrangement joins TRBV7-7 to TRBJ1-1; D might be TRBD1 (5 bases). From germline, CDR1 is SSHAT and CDR2 FNYEAQ (reference sequence). The CDR3 has 13 residues. The CDR3, as DNA: TGTGCTAGCAGCCTCAGGGTTGGCACTGAAGCTTTCTTT. Its protein product is CASSLRVGTEAFF. Based on the CDR3 plus reference TRBV7-7 and TRBJ1-1, the full variable domain is GAGVSQSPRYKVTKRGQDVTLRCDPISSHATLYWYQQALGQGPEFLTYFNYEAQPDKSGLPSDRFSAERPEGSISTLTIQRTEQRDSAMYRCASSLRVGTEAFFGQGTRLTVV.

The DNA for the CDR3 is TGCGCCAGCAGCCCACCTAGCGCGGGCGAGCAGTACTTC. The encoded protein is CASSPPSAGEQYF. The J gene is TRBJ2-7, the V gene TRBV5-1, with a weak D call TRBD2 (6 bases). The germline V gene has CDR1 SGHRS and CDR2 YFSETQ. Trimming pared 4 bases from V and 6 bases from J, leaving 14 bases between. CDR3 length equals 13 residues.

The V gene is TRBV6-6, the J gene TRBJ1-5; 9 nucleotides align to TRBD1. Germline loops: CDR1 MNHNY, CDR2 SVGAGI (reference sequence). This CDR3 has 17 residues. Trimming removed 5 bases from V and 4 bases from J; junction bases left unmatched: 12. In DNA form, the CDR3 reads TGTGCCAGCAGTCACGGACAGGGGCAATACCTAAATCAGCCCCAGCATTTT. Encoded protein: CASSHGQGQYLNQPQHF.

The genes are TRBV10-3 and TRBJ2-5; 10 bases match TRBD2. Germline CDR1 reads ENHRY; CDR2 reads SYGVKD. The V segment lost 10 bases and the J segment 1 base; nucleotides outside the gene matches: 9. This CDR3 comprises 15 residues. The CDR3 region has the DNA TGTGCCACCACGCGTGAGCGGGGGGGCCAAGAGACCCAGTACTTC. It is translated as CATTRERGGQETQYF.

The chain is built from TRBV28 and TRBJ1-2; no reliable D call. V was clipped by 7 bases and J by 5 bases, with 20 bases between them. Germline V CDR1 and CDR2: MDHEN, SYDVKM. The CDR3 spans 15 residues. The CDR3 region has the DNA TGTGCCAGCATCGGCGGGTTTAAAACTAGATATGGCTACACCTTC. This gives the protein CASIGGFKTRYGYTF.

The genes are TRBV3-1 (or the pseudogene TRBV3-2) and TRBJ2-3, with 10 bases matching TRBD2. CDR3 length equals 17 residues. Per the germline V gene, CDR1 is LGHDT and CDR2 is YNNKEL (reference sequence). The trim removed 0 bases at V and 6 bases at J, leaving 9 bases unmatched. The CDR3 region is CASSQEFKRGGRDTQYF. The CDR3 region has the DNA TGTGCCAGCAGCCAAGAGTTCAAGCGGGGGGGCCGTGATACGCAGTATTTT.

The chain uses TRBV20-1 and TRBJ2-7; a possible D gene is TRBD2 (5 bases). Germline-derived CDR1 and CDR2 are DFQATT and SNEGSKA (reference sequence). Trimming left V 8 bases short and J 3 bases short, with 11 bases between. This CDR3 is built from 11 residues. The CDR3, as DNA: TGCAGTTCCTCCGGGGTCTACGAGCAGTACTTC. It is translated as CSSSGVYEQYF.

This sequence joins TRBV21-1 and TRBJ1-1; the listed D gene, TRBD1, was not tested against the DNA. TRBV21-1 is an annotated pseudogene. The CDR3 loop spans 16 amino acids. As DNA, the CDR3 is TGTGCCAGCAGCAATGTCCGGGACAGGGCTGGCACTGAAGCTTTCTTT. Translating it yields CASSNVRDRAGTEAFF.

J is TRBJ2-7 and V is TRBV27; D unresolved. Germline V gives CDR1 MNHEY, CDR2 SMNVEV (reference sequence). V dropped 7 bases and J dropped 2 bases, with 18 bases sitting between them. The CDR3 covers 15 residues. CDR3 nucleotide sequence: TGTGCCAGCACTGTTTCCCCCCAGGCACCCTACGAGCAGTACTTC. Amino acids: CASTVSPQAPYEQYF.

CDR3 nucleotide sequence: TGTGCCAGCAGCTTTCCTGCTAGCGGGGGGGCCTACAATGAGCAGTTCTTC. This codes for CASSFPASGGAYNEQFF. The V call is TRBV7-9, the J call TRBJ2-1, with 12 bases lining up with TRBD2. Germline V gene data show CDR1 as SEHNR and CDR2 as FQNEAQ (reference sequence). The CDR3 extends over 17 amino acids. Trimming removed 3 bases from V and 2 bases from J; junction bases left unmatched: 5. Variable domain in full (rest from reference TRBV7-9 and TRBJ2-1): DTGVSQNPRHKITKRGQNVTFRCDPISEHNRLYWYRQTLGQGPEFLTYFQNEAQLEKSRLLSDRFSAERPKGSFSTLEIQRTEQGDSAMYLCASSFPASGGAYNEQFFGPGTRLTVL.

The chain couples TRBV13 to TRBJ2-2; 9 nucleotides line up with TRBD2. The germline gives CDR1 PRHDT, CDR2 FYEKMQ (reference sequence). V lost 7 bases, J lost 5 bases, and 11 bases stayed unmatched. The CDR3 spans 16 residues. The CDR3 here is CASIPPRGGVTGELFF. The CDR3 DNA follows: TGTGCCAGCATCCCCCCCCGCGGGGGGGTGACCGGGGAGCTGTTTTTT.

To note about this clone: A read error may account for a junction end that differs from germline. V is TRBV18 and J is TRBJ2-5, with D perhaps TRBD2 (5 bases). The germline CDR1 and CDR2 sequences are KGHSH and LQKENI. This CDR3 contains 15 residues. CDR3 nucleotide sequence: TGTGCCAGCTCCCCACGGGCGCGACGGGATGGGACCCAGTACTTC. Protein product: CASSPRARRDGTQYF.

This chain links TRBV30 with TRBJ1-5, with D possibly matching TRBD1 (6 bases). V gave up 0 bases and J gave up 3 bases, with 12 bases separating them. CDR3 size: 15 residues. The germline V gene has CDR1 GTSNPN and CDR2 SVGIG (reference sequence). CDR3: CAWSVQGGINQPQHF. The CDR3 nucleotides read TGTGCCTGGAGTGTACAGGGAGGGATCAATCAGCCCCAGCATTTT. The full variable domain, with the rest looked up from reference TRBV30 and TRBJ1-5, is SQTIHQWPATLVQPVGSPLSLECTVEGTSNPNLYWYRQAAGRGLQLLFYSVGIGQISSEVPQNLSASRPQDRQFILSSKKLLLSDSGFYLCAWSVQGGINQPQHFGDGTRLSIL.

This clone was detected a few times. This chain connects TRBV18 to TRBJ2-1, with 7 bases matching TRBD2. Germline V gene lookup returns CDR1 KGHSH and CDR2 LQKENI. The CDR3 consists of 13 residues. V dropped 2 bases and J dropped 5; count of bases not matched to a gene: 0. The CDR3 region is CASSPAGDNEQFF. The CDR3 DNA reads TGTGCCAGCTCACCAGCGGGGGACAATGAGCAGTTCTTC.

The chain combines TRBV7-8 with TRBJ2-7; D is possibly TRBD1 (5 bases). CDR1 and CDR2 from the germline V gene are SGHVS and FQNEAQ. Trimming stripped 5 bases from V and 5 bases from J, with 16 bases between. The CDR3 extends over 14 amino acids. The CDR3 coding sequence is TGTGCCAGCAGCGAAAGACAGAATATCGACGAGCAGTACTTC. Translated, it gives CASSERQNIDEQYF.

The rearrangement uses TRBV19 and TRBJ1-1; perhaps TRBD1 as D (5 bases). The CDR3 runs 13 residues. Germline values: CDR1 LNHDA, CDR2 SQIVND (reference sequence). CDR3 residues: CASFVTGTTEAFF. The CDR3 nucleotides read TGTGCTAGCTTTGTAACAGGAACCACTGAAGCTTTCTTT.

This chain joins TRBV9 and TRBJ2-3; 8 bases match TRBD2. There are 18 residues in the CDR3. Trimming at V came to 6 bases and at J to 1 base, leaving 16 bases not matched to a gene. The germline V gene encodes CDR1 SGDLS and CDR2 YYNGEE. DNA for the CDR3: TGTGCCAGCACCCCCCGGGGTAGCGGGGTGTTCCGCACAGATACGCAGTATTTT. Protein: CASTPRGSGVFRTDTQYF.

This chain connects TRBV6-5 to TRBJ2-6; possible D gene TRBD1, 6 bases. The CDR3 sequence is 15 residues long. Germline assignment: CDR1 MNHEY and CDR2 SVGAGI. V lost 5 bases and J 0 bases, leaving 8 bases between the germline ends. This chain's CDR3 is CASSTDSSGANVLTF. In DNA form, the CDR3 reads TGTGCCAGCAGTACGGACAGCTCTGGGGCCAACGTCCTGACTTTC.

J is TRBJ2-2 and V is TRBV4-2, with D possibly being TRBD1 (6 bases). Trimming took off 4 bases at V and 1 base at J, with 10 bases between the two ends. The CDR3 contains 15 residues. The germline gives CDR1 LGHNA, CDR2 YNFKEQ. The CDR3 DNA reads as TGTGCCAGCAGCCTCTACAGGGAGAACACCGGGGAGCTGTTTTTT. Its translation: CASSLYRENTGELFF.

The genes are TRBV7-8 and TRBJ2-3; D unresolved. CDR3 size: 16 residues. The ends were cut back, 1 base at V and 2 bases at J, with 13 bases in the middle. Germline CDR1 SGHVS, CDR2 FQNEAQ. The CDR3 spells CASSLVWAGSTDTQYF. The CDR3 DNA follows: TGTGCCAGCAGCTTAGTATGGGCAGGCTCCACAGATACGCAGTATTTT.

The chain links TRBV25-1 to TRBJ1-3; D is unresolved. Trimming cost V 3 bases and J 1 base, with 7 bases left between them. Germline CDR1 reads MGHDK; CDR2 reads SYGVNS. The CDR3 is 14 residues long. The CDR3, as DNA: TGTGCCAGCAGTGATACCGGGTCTGGAAACACCATATATTTT. Its protein is CASSDTGSGNTIYF.